This TCR beta chain came from a study of blood T cell repertoires in COVID-19. Overall study context: The United States, Italy and Spain were the sources of the acute and convalescent COVID-19 samples. From T cells, B-cell-depleted T cells, or PBMCs came the material, which was cDNA or gDNA.

Trimming left V 6 bases short and J 1 base short, with 7 bases between. CDR3 size: 13 residues. The V gene's germline CDR1 is MGHDK and CDR2 SYGVNS. Seattle's cohort entered during active infection and was followed longitudinally. As processed by the authors: It was from reference gene primer amplification that nucleated cell counts were estimated. Repertoires were generated with immunoSEQ multiplex PCR, while TCRdb's copy carries only in-frame clones and drops some. V, J and clone size derive from that table, while D and trimming were established from the DNA sequence. The sample has about 170,000 clones, around nine tenths seen once.

This TCR was sampled from a woman over 75 with COVID-19, enrolled during active disease. The rearrangement links TRBV25-1 to TRBJ1-5, with no clear D. Sequenced input: peripheral blood. The CDR3 sequence is CASSQWSNQPQHF. The CDR3 DNA sequence: TGTGCCAGCAGCCAGTGGAGCAATCAGCCCCAGCATTTT.